A selection of T cell receptor beta chains follows, all from one sample in a study of OX40 agonist ivuxolimab in advanced cancers. Clones were sequenced by immunoSEQ multiplex PCR, and TCRdb holds only the in-frame ones, with some missing. Of 9,000 to 10,000 clones in the sample, around 70% were seen once. This specimen was CD4+ or CD8+ T cells sorted from blood, taken in a trial of the OX40 agonist ivuxolimab. These receptors came from an adult with an advanced solid tumor such as melanoma, head and neck, liver or kidney cancer. The CDR3 runs from the conserved cysteine through the conserved F or W. D genes are given only for firm matches. The size field is filled for only some rows; it gives once, few, many or a size class.

D gene,clone size,V gene,J gene,CDR3 protein,CDR3 DNA
.,.,TRBV5-4,TRBJ2-6,CASSQQTATSSGANVLTF,TGTGCCAGCAGCCAACAGACAGCCACCTCCTCTGGGGCCAACGTCCTGACTTTC
.,.,TRBV6-5,TRBJ2-7,CASSPLENEQYF,TGTGCCAGCAGCCCACTAGAAAACGAGCAGTACTTC
TRBD1,.,TRBV28,TRBJ1-6,CASNKGTAWSPLHF,TGTGCCAGCAACAAAGGGACAGCCTGGTCACCCCTCCACTTT
.,.,TRBV28,TRBJ1-5,CASSPLRGSNQPQHF,TGTGCCAGTTCCCCCTTAAGGGGGAGCAATCAGCCCCAGCATTTT
.,.,TRBV7-2,TRBJ2-2,CASSLSEAGELFF,TGTGCCAGCAGCTTATCGGAGGCCGGGGAGCTGTTTTTT
TRBD1,large,TRBV13,TRBJ2-2,CASSSTGVTGELFF,TGTGCCAGCAGTTCTACAGGGGTCACCGGGGAGCTGTTTTTT
.,.,TRBV10-2,TRBJ1-1,CASSLLEYTEAFF,TGCGCCAGCAGTCTTTTGGAGTACACTGAAGCTTTCTTT
.,.,TRBV28,TRBJ2-2,CASSLGQGYTGELFF,TGTGCCAGCAGTTTGGGTCAGGGTTACACCGGGGAGCTGTTTTTT
TRBD1,few,TRBV4-1,TRBJ1-4,CASSQGVDRADEKLFF,TGCGCCAGCAGCCAAGGGGTCGACAGGGCAGATGAAAAACTGTTTTTT
.,.,TRBV14,TRBJ1-3,CASSLFVTIYF,TGTGCCAGCAGCCTGTTCGTCACCATATATTTT
TRBD1,.,TRBV30,TRBJ1-2,CAWSTPGQEVLGYTF,TGTGCCTGGAGTACACCGGGACAGGAGGTACTTGGCTACACCTTC
.,.,TRBV11-3,TRBJ1-1,CASSTEGWDQQGTTEAFF,TGTGCCAGCAGCACTGAGGGGTGGGACCAACAAGGGACAACTGAAGCTTTCTTT
.,.,TRBV25-1,TRBJ2-2,CASANPNAPGKVGGELFF,TGTGCCAGCGCCAACCCCAATGCCCCCGGGAAGGTAGGCGGGGAGCTGTTTTTT
.,few,TRBV6-1,TRBJ1-5,CASSHGNQPQHF,TGTGCCAGCAGTCACGGCAATCAGCCCCAGCATTTT
.,.,TRBV6-5,TRBJ1-5,CASSLSWENQPQHF,TGTGCCAGCAGTTTATCGTGGGAGAATCAGCCCCAGCATTTT
.,.,TRBV28,TRBJ2-3,CASTRGSTSTDTQYF,TGTGCCAGCACCCGAGGGAGCACTAGCACAGATACGCAGTATTTT
.,.,TRBV6-5,TRBJ1-1,CASSTRMGATTEAFF,TGTGCCAGCAGTACCCGAATGGGGGCGACCACTGAAGCTTTCTTT
.,.,TRBV4-3,TRBJ2-2,CASSQDRWEGELFF,TGCGCCAGCAGCCAAGATAGGTGGGAGGGGGAGCTGTTTTTT
TRBD1,.,TRBV4-3,TRBJ1-2,CASSQDRWQGVGYTF,TGCGCCAGCAGCCAAGATAGATGGCAGGGGGTTGGCTACACCTTC
.,.,TRBV4-1,TRBJ2-1,CASSQDGGSYNEQFF,TGCGCCAGCAGCCAAGACGGGGGCTCCTACAATGAGCAGTTCTTC
TRBD2,once,TRBV9,TRBJ2-7,CASSPSGQGFDEQYF,TGTGCCAGCAGCCCTAGCGGGCAGGGTTTCGACGAGCAGTACTTC
TRBD1,.,TRBV29-1,TRBJ2-7,CSVLFRDRGYEQYF,TGCAGCGTCCTTTTCCGGGACAGGGGCTACGAGCAGTACTTC
.,.,TRBV30,TRBJ1-3,CAWGGASSGNTIYF,TGTGCCTGGGGAGGCGCTAGCTCTGGAAACACCATATATTTT
TRBD2,medium-sized,TRBV7-8,TRBJ2-7,CASSLWSGGSYEQYF,TGTGCCAGCAGCTTATGGTCGGGAGGGTCCTACGAGCAGTACTTC
TRBD1,.,TRBV4-1,TRBJ1-1,CASSPGTANTEAFF,TGCGCCAGCAGCCCAGGGACAGCGAACACTGAAGCTTTCTTT
TRBD1,.,TRBV7-6,TRBJ1-3,CASRPYRGQGNTIYF,TGTGCCAGCAGACCGTACAGGGGGCAAGGAAACACCATATATTTT
.,.,TRBV9,TRBJ2-7,CASSPHPGTTYEQYF,TGTGCCAGCAGCCCACACCCCGGGACGACCTACGAGCAGTACTTC
TRBD1,.,TRBV4-1,TRBJ2-7,CASSQVSTGSHEQYF,TGCGCCAGCAGCCAGGTTTCGACAGGGAGCCACGAGCAGTACTTC
.,.,TRBV6-4,TRBJ2-1,CASSDSTTGLYNEQFF,TGTGCCAGCAGTGACTCGACTACCGGGTTATACAATGAGCAGTTCTTC
TRBD1,.,TRBV7-8,TRBJ1-6,CASSLQGADNSPLHF,TGTGCCAGCAGCTTACAGGGGGCTGATAATTCACCCCTCCACTTT
.,.,TRBV10-3,TRBJ2-2,CATRPVSGELFF,TGTGCCACCCGGCCAGTTTCGGGGGAGCTGTTTTTT
TRBD1,.,TRBV28,TRBJ2-5,CASSLTLGDSTQETQYF,TGTGCCAGCAGTTTGACTCTAGGGGACAGCACCCAAGAGACCCAGTACTTC
.,.,TRBV9,TRBJ2-1,CASSLAGSNNEQFF,TGTGCCAGCAGCCTAGCCGGGTCAAACAATGAGCAGTTCTTC
.,.,TRBV27,TRBJ2-1,CASSLGQGTYNEQFF,TGTGCCAGCAGTTTGGGGCAGGGGACCTACAATGAGCAGTTCTTC
TRBD2,.,TRBV10-3,TRBJ2-7,CAISPSGRYEQYF,TGTGCCATCAGTCCTAGCGGGAGGTACGAGCAGTACTTC
.,once,TRBV6-6,TRBJ2-1,CASSHSHNEQFF,TGTGCCAGCAGCCACAGTCACAATGAGCAGTTCTTC
.,.,TRBV11-1,TRBJ2-7,CASSLRGNHYEQYF,TGTGCCAGCAGCCTTCGAGGCAATCACTACGAGCAGTACTTC
.,.,TRBV5-3,TRBJ2-7,CASSLVGTYEQYF,TGTGCCAGCAGCTTGGTGGGGACCTACGAGCAGTACTTC
TRBD1,few,TRBV5-1,TRBJ2-5,CASSLRGQNQETQYF,TGCGCCAGCAGCTTGAGGGGACAGAATCAAGAGACCCAGTACTTC
.,.,TRBV4-2,TRBJ1-6,CASSSRSSYNSPLHF,TGTGCCAGCAGCTCGAGGAGCTCCTATAATTCACCCCTCCACTTT
TRBD1,.,TRBV7-9,TRBJ2-2,CASSAGTGANTGELFF,TGTGCCAGCAGCGCTGGGACAGGGGCGAACACCGGGGAGCTGTTTTTT
.,once,TRBV7-2,TRBJ2-7,CASSADKGGGRRPYEQYF,TGTGCCAGCAGCGCCGACAAAGGGGGGGGGCGTAGGCCCTACGAGCAGTACTTC
.,.,TRBV9,TRBJ2-7,CASSVGQSAYEQYF,TGTGCCAGCAGCGTAGGACAGTCGGCCTACGAGCAGTACTTC
.,once,TRBV10-1,TRBJ2-3,CASPGVRRERDPDTQYF,TGCGCCAGTCCAGGAGTAAGACGGGAAAGGGATCCGGATACGCAGTATTTT
.,few,TRBV9,TRBJ1-3,CASSVVGTFDSGNTIYF,TGTGCCAGCAGCGTAGTTGGGACGTTCGACTCTGGAAACACCATATATTTT